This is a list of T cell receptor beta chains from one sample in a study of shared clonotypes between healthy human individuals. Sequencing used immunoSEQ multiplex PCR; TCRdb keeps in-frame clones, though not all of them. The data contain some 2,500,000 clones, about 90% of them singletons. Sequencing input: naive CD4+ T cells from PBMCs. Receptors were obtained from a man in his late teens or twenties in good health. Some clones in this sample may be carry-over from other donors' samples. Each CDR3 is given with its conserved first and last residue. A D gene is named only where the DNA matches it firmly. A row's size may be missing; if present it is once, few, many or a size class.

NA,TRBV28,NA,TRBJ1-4,CASSLATQGGRNEKLFF,TGTGCCAGCAGTTTAGCGACCCAAGGAGGGAGAAATGAAAAACTGTTTTTT
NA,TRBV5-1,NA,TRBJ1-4,CASSRTTNEKLFF,TGCGCCAGCAGCCGGACAACTAATGAAAAACTGTTTTTT
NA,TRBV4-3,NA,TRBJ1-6,CASSLYRQSSYNSPLHF,TGCGCCAGCAGCCTATACCGACAGAGCTCCTATAATTCACCCCTCCACTTT
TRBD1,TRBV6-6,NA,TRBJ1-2,CASSKETGGAYGYTF,TGTGCCAGCAGTAAGGAGACAGGGGGCGCGTATGGCTACACCTTC
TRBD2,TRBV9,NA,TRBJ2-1,CASSVLGGSLYNEQFF,TGTGCCAGCAGCGTCCTGGGGGGGAGCCTCTACAATGAGCAGTTCTTC
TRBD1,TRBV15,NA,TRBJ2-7,CATSLPGQGILYEQYF,TGTGCCACCAGCTTACCGGGACAGGGGATCCTCTACGAGCAGTACTTC
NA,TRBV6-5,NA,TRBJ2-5,CATGGTFQETQYF,TGTGCGACCGGAGGGACATTTCAAGAGACCCAGTACTTC
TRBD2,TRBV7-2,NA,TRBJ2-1,CASSLLPGGSGSSEQFF,TGTGCCAGCAGCTTACTGCCGGGAGGTAGCGGGAGTAGTGAGCAGTTCTTC
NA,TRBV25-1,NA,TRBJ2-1,CASSLQAEQFF,TGTGCCAGCAGTCTCCAAGCGGAGCAGTTCTTC
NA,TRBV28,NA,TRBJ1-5,CASSPGQPMAQHF,TGTGCCAGCAGTCCTGGACAGCCGATGGCCCAGCATTTT
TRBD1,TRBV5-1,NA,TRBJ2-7,CASSLEVRGKNYEQYF,TGCGCCAGCAGCTTGGAGGTCAGGGGGAAAAACTACGAGCAGTACTTC
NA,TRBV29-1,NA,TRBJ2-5,CSVVDIRVQETQYF,TGCAGCGTTGTGGATATCAGGGTCCAAGAGACCCAGTACTTC
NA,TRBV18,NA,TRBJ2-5,CASSPQQREETQYF,TGTGCCAGCTCACCACAACAACGGGAAGAGACCCAGTACTTC
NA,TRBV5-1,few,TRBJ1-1,CASTIGTADTEAFF,TGCGCCAGCACCATCGGGACGGCTGACACTGAAGCTTTCTTT
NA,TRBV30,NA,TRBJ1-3,CAWMVSSGNTIYF,TGTGCCTGGATGGTCAGTTCTGGAAACACCATATATTTT
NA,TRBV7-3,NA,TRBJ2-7,CASSLLATTLYEQYF,TGTGCCAGCAGCTTACTGGCTACGACATTGTACGAGCAGTACTTC
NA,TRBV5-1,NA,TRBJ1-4,CASSLVSPNEKLFF,TGCGCCAGCAGCTTGGTTTCCCCTAATGAAAAACTGTTTTTT
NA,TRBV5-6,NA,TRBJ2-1,CASSYLAAYNEQFF,TGTGCCAGCAGCTACCTAGCCGCATACAATGAGCAGTTCTTC
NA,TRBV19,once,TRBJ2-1,CASRTYKEQFF,TGTGCCAGTAGGACTTACAAGGAGCAGTTCTTC
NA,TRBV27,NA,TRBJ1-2,CASSLKGRALEGYTF,TGTGCCAGCAGTTTAAAGGGGAGGGCCCTGGAGGGCTACACCTTC
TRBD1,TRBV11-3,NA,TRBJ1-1,CASSMDRGTEAFF,TGTGCCAGCAGCATGGACAGGGGCACTGAAGCTTTCTTT
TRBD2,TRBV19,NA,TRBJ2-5,CASSMGEGLAEETQYF,TGTGCCAGTAGTATGGGTGAGGGACTAGCGGAAGAGACCCAGTACTTC
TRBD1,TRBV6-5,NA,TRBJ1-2,CASRGRQGTNYGYTF,TGTGCCAGCAGGGGCCGACAGGGGACGAACTATGGCTACACCTTC
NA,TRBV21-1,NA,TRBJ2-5,CASRARDRARLAEQETQYF,TGTGCCAGCCGGGCCCGGGACCGCGCCCGGCTAGCGGAGCAAGAGACCCAGTACTTC
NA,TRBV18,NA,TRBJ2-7,CASSPLVGSGTAYEQYF,TGTGCCAGCTCACCACTGGTAGGTAGCGGGACAGCCTACGAGCAGTACTTC
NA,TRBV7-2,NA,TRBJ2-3,CASSPRDRYTDTQYF,TGTGCCAGCAGCCCCCGGGACCGGTACACAGATACGCAGTATTTT
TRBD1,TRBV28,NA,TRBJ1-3,CASNRDRESTIYF,TGTGCCAGCAACCGGGACAGGGAGAGCACCATATATTTT
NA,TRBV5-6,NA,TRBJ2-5,CASSLTGSGETQYF,TGTGCCAGCAGCTTGACAGGGTCTGGGGAGACCCAGTACTTC
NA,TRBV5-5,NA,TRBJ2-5,CASSLVGSAMQETQYF,TGTGCCAGCAGCTTGGTGGGTAGCGCGATGCAAGAGACCCAGTACTTC
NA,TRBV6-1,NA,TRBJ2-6,CASSEARTSFGANVLTF,TGTGCCAGCAGTGAAGCAAGGACCTCCTTTGGGGCCAACGTCCTGACTTTC
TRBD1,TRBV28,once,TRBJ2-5,CASSPKGTGGTRTQYF,TGTGCCAGCAGTCCGAAAGGGACAGGGGGCACGAGGACCCAGTACTTC
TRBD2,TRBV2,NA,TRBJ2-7,CASSAGLGAGADEQYF,TGTGCCAGCAGTGCGGGCCTCGGAGCGGGGGCGGACGAGCAGTACTTC
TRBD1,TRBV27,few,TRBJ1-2,CASNDRGRHGYTF,TGTGCCAGCAACGACAGGGGGAGGCATGGCTACACCTTC
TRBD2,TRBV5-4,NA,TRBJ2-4,CASSLTLAGGEQYF,TGTGCCAGCAGCTTGACACTAGCGGGAGGAGAACAGTACTTC
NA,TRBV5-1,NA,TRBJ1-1,CASSRPPSEAFF,TGCGCCAGCAGCCGACCCCCCAGTGAAGCTTTCTTT
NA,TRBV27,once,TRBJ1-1,CASREILWNTEAFF,TGTGCCAGCAGAGAAATTCTATGGAACACTGAAGCTTTCTTT
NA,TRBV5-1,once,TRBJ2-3,CASSLAESSDSADTQYF,TGCGCCAGCAGCTTGGCCGAATCATCGGACTCGGCAGATACGCAGTATTTT
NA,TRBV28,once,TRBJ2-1,CASSLAGSRNEQFF,TGTGCCAGCAGTTTAGCGGGAAGTAGGAATGAGCAGTTCTTC
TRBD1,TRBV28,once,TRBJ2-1,CASSTYRDRVNNEQFF,TGTGCCAGCAGTACTTACCGGGACAGAGTAAACAATGAGCAGTTCTTC
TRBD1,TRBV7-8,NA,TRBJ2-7,CASSLRQGHSHEQYF,TGTGCCAGCAGCTTACGACAGGGACATAGCCACGAGCAGTACTTC
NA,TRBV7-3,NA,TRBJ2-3,CASSLYVDADTQYF,TGTGCCAGCAGCTTATACGTGGACGCGGATACGCAGTATTTT
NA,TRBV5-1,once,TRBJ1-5,CASSLDRVGEDQPQHF,TGCGCCAGCAGCTTGGACAGGGTTGGGGAGGACCAGCCCCAGCATTTT
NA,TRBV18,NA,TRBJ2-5,CASSPNRGDQETQYF,TGTGCCAGCTCACCGAACCGCGGCGACCAAGAGACCCAGTACTTC
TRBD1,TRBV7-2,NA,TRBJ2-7,CASSSPTGNSYEQYF,TGTGCCAGCAGCTCCCCGACAGGGAATTCCTACGAGCAGTACTTC
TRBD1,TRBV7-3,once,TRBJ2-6,CASRGTGKFSGANVLTF,TGTGCCAGCAGGGGGACAGGAAAATTCTCTGGGGCCAACGTCCTGACTTTC
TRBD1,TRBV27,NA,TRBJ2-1,CASSLWGQGYNEQFF,TGTGCCAGCAGCCTTTGGGGACAGGGATACAATGAGCAGTTCTTC
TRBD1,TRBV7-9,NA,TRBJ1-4,CASRPGQINEKLFF,TGTGCCAGCAGACCGGGACAGATTAATGAAAAACTGTTTTTT
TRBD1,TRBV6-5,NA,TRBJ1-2,CASNADREGGYTF,TGTGCCAGCAACGCGGACAGGGAGGGTGGCTACACCTTC
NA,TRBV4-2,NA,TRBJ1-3,CASSQARDGGNTIYF,TGTGCCAGCAGCCAAGCAAGGGACGGTGGAAACACCATATATTTT
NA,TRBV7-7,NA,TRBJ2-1,CASSLAPTSSYNEQFF,TGTGCCAGCAGCTTAGCGCCTACAAGCTCCTACAATGAGCAGTTCTTC
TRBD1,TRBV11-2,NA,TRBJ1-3,CASSLSGQGGDTIYF,TGTGCCAGCAGCTTAAGTGGACAGGGAGGTGACACCATATATTTT
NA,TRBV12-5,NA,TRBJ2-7,CASGPNGRLSYEQYF,TGTGCTAGTGGTCCTAACGGACGGCTCTCCTACGAGCAGTACTTC
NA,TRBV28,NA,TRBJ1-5,CASRDSPSNQPQHF,TGTGCCAGCAGGGACAGTCCTAGCAATCAGCCCCAGCATTTT